The rows below give T cell receptor beta chains drawn from one sample of a study of cytomegalovirus exposure and HLA in healthy donors. Measured with immunoSEQ multiplex PCR; TCRdb has only the in-frame clones, and not every one. The sample yields about 140,000 clones, approximately 76% seen once. Sample: PBMCs. The source of these receptors is a man between 40 and 49 years old in good health and CMV-seronegative. Both conserved end residues are part of each CDR3. D genes are given only for firm matches. Size tells how often a clone was seen (once, few, many) or the class of an expanded clone, and some rows leave it out.

v_gene	abundance	j_gene	d_gene	CDR3nt	CDR3aa
TRBV2	.	TRBJ2-2	.	TGTGCCAGCAGTCGAACATCCGACAGGCACACCGGGGAGCTGTTTTTT	CASSRTSDRHTGELFF
TRBV5-5	.	TRBJ2-3	TRBD1	TGTGCCAGCCGAATCTGGACAGGGGGATCAGATACGCAGTATTTT	CASRIWTGGSDTQYF
TRBV9	.	TRBJ1-2	.	TGTGCCAGCAGCGTTAAGGAGGATACTTATGGCTACACCTTC	CASSVKEDTYGYTF
TRBV4-1	.	TRBJ2-1	TRBD2	TGCGCCAGCAGCCAGAGCATAGCGGGAGGCCGATACAATGAGCAGTTCTTC	CASSQSIAGGRYNEQFF
TRBV7-9	.	TRBJ2-1	.	TGTGCCAGCAGTTCGGGTGAGCAGTTCTTC	CASSSGEQFF
TRBV6-1	.	TRBJ2-7	.	TGTGCCAGCATGGGACACTCCTACGAGCAGTACTTC	CASMGHSYEQYF
TRBV7-8	.	TRBJ2-3	.	TGTGCCAGCACCCTAGTCTCCCCGCCAGGGTTGGATACGCAGTATTTT	CASTLVSPPGLDTQYF
TRBV28	.	TRBJ1-4	.	TGTGCCAGCAGTTTATCTGGAGCTGCAACTAATGAAAAACTGTTTTTT	CASSLSGAATNEKLFF
TRBV6-5	.	TRBJ1-2	TRBD1	TGTGCCAGCAGTTATCAGGGGGTGAGGGGCTACACCTTC	CASSYQGVRGYTF
TRBV2	.	TRBJ2-7	.	TGTGCCAGCAGTCCGACTGAGAGCTCCTACGAGCAGTACTTC	CASSPTESSYEQYF
TRBV12-1	few	TRBJ2-2	.	TGTGCCACTACCCAAGACAGGGGGCGCGTCTGGGAGCTGTTTTTT	CATTQDRGRVWELFF
TRBV9	.	TRBJ2-7	.	TGTGCCAGCAGCGTAGGCTTAGACAGCTACGAGCAGTACTTC	CASSVGLDSYEQYF
TRBV5-1	.	TRBJ2-2	TRBD2	TGCGCCAGCAGCGCGCAAGCGGGGGGGAACACCGGGGAGCTGTTTTTT	CASSAQAGGNTGELFF
TRBV9	.	TRBJ2-5	.	TGTGCCAGCAGCGCTGGGGGGCAGGGGGTCGAGACCCAGTACTTC	CASSAGGQGVETQYF
TRBV27	few	TRBJ2-3	TRBD2	TGTGCCAGCAGTGGACTAGCCCCCTTTTGGGCAGATACGCAGTATTTT	CASSGLAPFWADTQYF
TRBV10-3	.	TRBJ2-1	.	TGTGCCATCAGTGATTATTCCAATGAGCAGTTCTTC	CAISDYSNEQFF
TRBV4-1	.	TRBJ2-7	.	TGCGCCAGCAGCCAAGATCCGGGGAACTACAAGCAGTACTTC	CASSQDPGNYKQYF
TRBV7-2	.	TRBJ2-3	TRBD2	TGTGCCAGCAGCTTAGAAAACCTAGCGGGGGGGAGCACAGATACGCAGTATTTT	CASSLENLAGGSTDTQYF
TRBV5-1	few	TRBJ2-1	.	TGCGCCAGCAGCTGGAGGGGGGACAGCAACAATGAGCAGTTCTTC	CASSWRGDSNNEQFF
TRBV2	.	TRBJ2-7	TRBD1	TGTGCCAGCAGTGACTTAGGGACAGGGATCTACGAGCAGTACTTC	CASSDLGTGIYEQYF
TRBV30	.	TRBJ1-1	TRBD1	TGTGCCTGGAGTGTACGGGTGACAGGGGATACTGAAGCTTTCTTT	CAWSVRVTGDTEAFF
TRBV29-1	.	TRBJ2-7	TRBD2	TGCAGCGTTGGCCCCGGGAGGGCATACGAGCAGTACTTC	CSVGPGRAYEQYF
TRBV20-1	.	TRBJ2-5	.	TGCAGTGCTTTAAGAGGGGAGACCCAGTACTTC	CSALRGETQYF
TRBV2	.	TRBJ2-7	.	TGTGCCAGCAGACCGGGATTTAGCCGTCACTACGAGCAGTACTTC	CASRPGFSRHYEQYF
TRBV6-4	.	TRBJ2-3	.	TGTGCCAGCAGTGAGGGCGCCCGTGGCACAGATACGCAGTATTTT	CASSEGARGTDTQYF
TRBV2	few	TRBJ2-1	.	TGTGCCAGCAGTGAAGGGGTAGGGAGCTACAATGAGCAGTTCTTC	CASSEGVGSYNEQFF
TRBV7-6	.	TRBJ2-7	.	TGTGCCAGCAGCCGACTCAACCCCTTTTACGAGCAGTACTTC	CASSRLNPFYEQYF
TRBV28	.	TRBJ2-2	.	TGTGCCAGCAGTTTAACGGGGTTGAACACCGGGGAGCTGTTTTTT	CASSLTGLNTGELFF
TRBV10-3	.	TRBJ2-7	.	TGTGCCATCAGTGAAGAGAGGTCAGCAACTGGGTACGAGCAGTACTTC	CAISEERSATGYEQYF
TRBV30	.	TRBJ2-1	TRBD2	TGTGCCTGGAACTTGGCGGGAGGGCCCGATGAGCAGTTCTTC	CAWNLAGGPDEQFF
TRBV5-1	.	TRBJ2-6	.	TGCGCCACCACGGTAGACTTCTCTGGGGCCAACGTCCTGACTTTC	CATTVDFSGANVLTF
TRBV6-5	.	TRBJ1-2	.	TGTGCCAGCAGCCTCCAGTCCCCGGGAGGCTACACCTTC	CASSLQSPGGYTF
TRBV21-1	.	TRBJ1-1	.	TGTGCCAGCAGCTGGACAGGGACAGTGAACACTGAAGCTTTCTTT	CASSWTGTVNTEAFF
TRBV11-2	.	TRBJ1-2	TRBD1	TGTGCCAGCAGCTCGCGGACAGGGGTGAATGGCTACACCTTC	CASSSRTGVNGYTF
TRBV4-3	.	TRBJ2-2	.	TGCGCCAGCAGCCAAGATTATAGCTGGGCCGGGGAGCTGTTTTTT	CASSQDYSWAGELFF
TRBV11-2	few	TRBJ2-5	TRBD2	TGTGCCAGCAGCTTATTCGGCGGGAGTTCTTCTGCCCAGTACTTC	CASSLFGGSSSAQYF
TRBV6-1	.	TRBJ2-3	TRBD1	TGTGCCAGCATTCCTGGACAGGGCACAGATACGCAGTATTTT	CASIPGQGTDTQYF
TRBV7-6	.	TRBJ1-5	TRBD1	TGTGCCAGCAGCCAAGATCGACAGGGCCCCGGGCAGCCCCAGCATTTT	CASSQDRQGPGQPQHF
TRBV5-1	few	TRBJ2-3	TRBD2	TGCGCCAGCAGCTTAGCGGGGCCCGGCACAGATACGCAGTATTTT	CASSLAGPGTDTQYF
TRBV6-5	.	TRBJ1-2	.	TGTGCCAGCAGTTATTCCGGGGCTAACTATGGCTACACCTTC	CASSYSGANYGYTF
TRBV4-3	.	TRBJ2-3	TRBD2	TGCGCCAGCAGCCCGTATCTTCTAGCGGAGGGAGCGGGGGGGACAGATACGCAGTATTTT	CASSPYLLAEGAGGTDTQYF
TRBV5-1	.	TRBJ2-3	.	TGCGCCAGCAGCCCGCAGCCATCGGGAACAGATACGCAGTATTTT	CASSPQPSGTDTQYF
TRBV19	few	TRBJ2-3	TRBD2	TGTGCCAGTAGTATCAGCGGGGACGCAGATACGCAGTATTTT	CASSISGDADTQYF
TRBV28	.	TRBJ2-7	.	TGTGCCAGCAGTTTAACGGCTAGCTCATACGAGCAGTACTTC	CASSLTASSYEQYF
TRBV4-2	.	TRBJ2-5	.	TGTGCCAGCAGCCAAGAAGGAGGGAGGGAGACCCAGTACTTC	CASSQEGGRETQYF
TRBV14	.	TRBJ2-3	.	TGTGCCAGCAGCCAAGATATAGCGGCAGCCCTCCTCCCCACAGATACGCAGTATTTT	CASSQDIAAALLPTDTQYF
TRBV7-2	.	TRBJ2-7	TRBD1	TGTGCCAGCAGCTCCCGGGACAGAACCTACGAGCAGTACTTC	CASSSRDRTYEQYF
TRBV7-9	.	TRBJ2-2	.	TGTGCCGGCCAGCCCTGGGGACTCAATTCCGGGGAGCTGTTTTTT	CAGQPWGLNSGELFF
TRBV18	.	TRBJ1-3	.	TGTGCCAGCTCACCATCGGGTGGTTCTGGAAACACCATATATTTT	CASSPSGGSGNTIYF
TRBV27	.	TRBJ2-7	TRBD1	TGTGCCAGCAGTTTATGGCAGGGGGCTTTGGACGAGCAGTACTTC	CASSLWQGALDEQYF
TRBV28	.	TRBJ2-7	TRBD1	TGTGCCAGCAGTTTGCACAGGGGTGTTGTCTACGAGCAGTACTTC	CASSLHRGVVYEQYF
TRBV27	.	TRBJ2-7	.	TGTGCCAGCAGTTTAAAGGCATTAGGGGGCTACGAGCAGTACTTC	CASSLKALGGYEQYF